These 2 T cell receptor beta chains originate from one sample sequenced in a study of T cell repertoires in cytomegalovirus infection. MiXCR, applied by TCRdb to the reads, yields one record per CDR3 protein. Found here are about 920,000 distinct CDR3 sequences, 31% of them singletons; the top ten hold roughly 13%. Their specific antigens are unknown. The specimen comprised cultured CD8+ T cells from PBMCs, sampled from culture after CMV antigen stimulation. Receptor source: a human donor in good health (CMV status not recorded). Some clones in this sample may be carry-over from other donors' samples.

CDR3 loop: CASSGGGAKNIQYF. CDR3 DNA: TGCGCCAGCAGTGGTGGGGGAGCCAAAAACATTCAGTACTTC. The genes are TRBV10-2 and TRBJ2-4; D may match TRBD1 or TRBD2 (5 bases each). Trimming removed 4 bases from V and 0 bases from J, with 7 bases in between. The CDR3 consists of 14 residues. CDR1 and CDR2 from the germline V gene are WSHSY and SAAADI.

On this clonotype: One end of the junction fails to match germline, which may point to a read error. The chain couples TRBV6-6 to TRBJ2-2; a weak D match, TRBD2 (6 bases). There are 16 residues in the CDR3. Germline CDR1 is MNHNY and CDR2 is SVGAGI (reference sequence). CDR3 coding DNA: TGTGCCGGCAGTCCCCCCGGACTAACGAACACCGGGGAGCTGTTTTTT. Amino acids: CAGSPPGLTNTGELFF.